The sequence of this T cell receptor beta chain was determined in a study of T-cell reconstitution after alpha-beta-depleted transplantation in children. This clonotype was seen many times. Unique molecular identifiers were built into the TCRbeta library. TCRdb re-called the PCR reads through MiXCR, storing one row per CDR3 protein. In the table there are approximately 210,000 distinct CDR3 sequences, more than 14% of which are singletons. The CDR3 extends over 15 amino acids. Per germline, CDR1 SQVTM and CDR2 ANQGSEA. The V end lost 4 bases, the J end lost 0 bases, and 13 bases lay between the germline ends.

This TCR came from a human donor who donated a stem cell graft to a child with acute lymphoblastic leukemia. The material sequenced was PBMCs from the stem cell graft donor, taken from the stem cell graft. The chain has TRBV29-1 and TRBJ2-1; D might be TRBD2 (6 bases). The DNA of the CDR3 is TGCAGCGTTGGTCCGGCGGGAAGCTCCTACAATGAGCAGTTCTTC. This sequence encodes CSVGPAGSSYNEQFF.